This T cell receptor beta chain is drawn from a study of blood T cell repertoires in COVID-19. In the source study's methods: Amplification of reference gene primers was used by the study to estimate nucleated cell counts. TCRdb's table, derived via immunoSEQ multiplex PCR, lists solely in-frame clones and lacks some. V and J calls and clone size come straight from that table; D and trimming were deduced from the DNA. This sample has approximately 59,000 clones; 75% to 85% occur once, and the top ten carry about 31%. V lost 7 bases and J lost 0, with 25 bases in between. The germline CDR1 and CDR2 sequences are LGHDT and YNNKEL (reference sequence). CDR3 size: 20 residues.

The sequenced sample consisted of peripheral blood. The TCR was taken from a man in his 60s with COVID-19, enrolled during active disease. The V and J genes are TRBV3-1 (or the pseudogene TRBV3-2) and TRBJ2-6; D possibly corresponds to TRBD2 (6 bases). CDR3 nucleotide sequence: TGTGCCAGCAACGGGGGTTTCCGGGGCCCAGGGAGCTCTGGGGCCAACGTCCTGACTTTC. This encodes CASNGGFRGPGSSGANVLTF.